One and the same sample provided the 27 T cell receptor beta chains below, sequenced in a study of blood T cell repertoires in COVID-19. Here immunoSEQ multiplex PCR was the method, and the copy in TCRdb shows in-frame clones only, minus some. This sample has roughly 4,000 clones, with approximately 90% found just once. Sequencing was done on a sample of peripheral blood. These receptors originate from a woman in her 70s with active COVID-19.

The J gene is TRBJ1-1, the V gene TRBV3-1 (or the pseudogene TRBV3-2), with no clear D. Deletions cut 0 bases from V and 6 bases from J, with 14 bases between. The germline V gene encodes CDR1 LGHDT and CDR2 YNNKEL (reference sequence). This CDR3 contains 15 residues. CDR3 nucleotide sequence: TGTGCCAGCAGCCAAGATAGCGGCAGACTCCCTGAAGCTTTCTTT. Its translation: CASSQDSGRLPEAFF.

This chain uses TRBV18 with TRBJ1-1; D possibly corresponds to TRBD1 (6 bases). This CDR3 is built from 14 residues. V lost 2 bases and J lost 7, with 14 bases in between. The germline V gene encodes CDR1 KGHSH and CDR2 LQKENI. CDR3 in amino acids: CASSPSGGPGEAFF. The CDR3 DNA sequence: TGTGCCAGCTCACCATCGGGGGGGCCTGGTGAAGCTTTCTTT.

The chain couples TRBV2 to TRBJ2-3; 14 bases fit TRBD2. The CDR3 is 14 amino acids. Germline values: CDR1 SNHLY, CDR2 FYNNEI. Trimming removed 6 bases from V and 9 bases from J; junction bases left unmatched: 5. For the CDR3, the DNA is TGTGCCAGCAGACGAGGGACTAGCGGGGGAACGCAGTATTTT. This gives the protein CASRRGTSGGTQYF.

This clone has a handful of counts. The chain joins TRBV7-8 to TRBJ1-2, with 9 bases identical to TRBD1. The germline CDR1 and CDR2 sequences are SGHVS and FQNEAQ. Trimming cost V 5 bases and J 6 bases; bases outside gene matches: 10. The CDR3 sequence is 15 residues long. The DNA for the CDR3 is TGTGCCAGCAGCCTCAGTATCACAGGGGGCGATGGCTACACCTTC. It translates to CASSLSITGGDGYTF.

The CDR3 is CASSDPGTGGNYGYTF. The CDR3 DNA reads TGTGCCAGCAGCGATCCCGGGACAGGGGGCAACTATGGCTACACCTTC. This chain joins TRBV9 and TRBJ1-2; 12 bases align to TRBD1. The CDR3 is 16 residues long. Per the germline V gene, CDR1 is SGDLS and CDR2 is YYNGEE. J gave up 2 bases and V 3 bases, and 5 bases lay outside the gene matches.

This chain joins TRBV6-4 and TRBJ2-3, with D possibly matching TRBD2 (5 bases). Trimming stripped 6 bases from V and 2 bases from J, with 15 bases between. Germline assignment: CDR1 MRHNA and CDR2 SNTAGT. CDR3 length: 15 residues. CDR3 sequence (DNA): TGTGCCAGCAGCGCCGAGGTGACTAACACAGATACGCAGTATTTT. Its translation: CASSAEVTNTDTQYF.

V gene TRBV7-3 combines with J gene TRBJ2-1, with 11 bases that match TRBD2. Germline-derived CDR1 and CDR2 are SGHTA and FQGTGA. V shed 5 bases, J shed 6 bases, and the junction held 9 bases outside the gene matches. CDR3 length: 16 amino acids. For the CDR3, the DNA is TGTGCCAGCAGCCCTAGCGGGGGGTCTTTATCCAATGAGCAGTTCTTC. It encodes CASSPSGGSLSNEQFF.

The chain uses TRBV28 and TRBJ1-5; D is perhaps TRBD1 (6 bases). Trimming cost V 7 bases and J 7 bases, with 14 bases left between them. Germline CDR1 and CDR2: MDHEN and SYDVKM. The CDR3 sequence is 13 residues long. The CDR3 sequence is CASNRQVEQPQHF. The CDR3 nucleotides are TGTGCCAGCAATAGACAGGTTGAGCAGCCCCAGCATTTT.

This clone was detected a few times. This chain uses TRBV5-1 with TRBJ1-5; 8 positions agree with TRBD1. The CDR3 contains 15 residues. V lost 4 bases to trimming and J lost 2 bases; unmatched junction nucleotides: 5. Germline loops: CDR1 SGHRS, CDR2 YFSETQ. CDR3 coding DNA: TGCGCCAGCAGCGAGACAGGGGTGGGCAATCAGCCCCAGCATTTT. This encodes CASSETGVGNQPQHF.

The J gene is TRBJ1-2, the V gene TRBV2; 12 nucleotides agree with TRBD1. The CDR3 totals 17 residues. J was trimmed by 6 bases and V by 3 bases; bases with no gene match: 11. Germline CDR1 SNHLY, CDR2 FYNNEI. CDR3 nucleotides: TGTGCCAGCAGTGAGGTCCGGGACAGGGGGCGCTTGGATGGCTACACCTTC. This translates into CASSEVRDRGRLDGYTF. The whole variable domain, filled in from reference TRBV2 and TRBJ1-2, reads EPEVTQTPSHQVTQMGQEVILRCVPISNHLYFYWYRQILGQKVEFLVSFYNNEISEKSEIFDDQFSVERPDGSNFTLKIRSTKLEDSAMYFCASSEVRDRGRLDGYTFGSGTRLTVV.

The chain is built from TRBV11-3 and TRBJ2-3, with 7 bases matching TRBD2. Losses at the gene ends were 0 bases for V and 1 base for J; bases not matched to a gene: 1. This CDR3 comprises 15 residues. Germline lookup yields CDR1 SGHNT and CDR2 YENEEA. The CDR3 here is CASSLDGGGTDTQYF. DNA for the CDR3: TGTGCCAGCAGCTTAGATGGGGGGGGCACAGATACGCAGTATTTT. The full variable domain, in which reference TRBV11-3 and TRBJ2-3 provide the parts outside the CDR3, is EAGVVQSPRYKIIEKKQPVAFWCNPISGHNTLYWYLQNLGQGPELLIRYENEEAVDDSQLPKDRFSAERLKGVDSTLKIQPAELGDSAVYLCASSLDGGGTDTQYFGPGTRLTVL.

This clone was observed a single time. The chain combines TRBV5-6 with TRBJ1-1; 10 nucleotides agree with TRBD1. With 4 bases clipped from V and 1 base from J, the junction kept 10 bases outside the gene matches. Per germline, CDR1 SGHDT and CDR2 YYEEEE. CDR3 size: 17 residues. The CDR3 sequence is CASSQTGGDGWNTEAFF. For the CDR3, the DNA is TGTGCCAGCAGCCAGACAGGGGGCGATGGATGGAACACTGAAGCTTTCTTT.

The V and J genes are TRBV28 and TRBJ1-2; D is possibly TRBD1 (6 bases). CDR3 length: 16 amino acids. Germline CDR1 MDHEN, CDR2 SYDVKM. The V and J ends lost 5 bases and 5 bases respectively, with 21 bases between them. DNA for the CDR3: TGTGCCAGCAGTACCGAGAAGATAGACAGGCTTTATGGCTACACCTTC. Translated, it gives CASSTEKIDRLYGYTF.

The chain recombines TRBV9 with TRBJ2-4; TRBD1 aligns across 8 bases. The J segment lost 4 bases and the V segment lost 0 bases, leaving 0 bases of the junction unmatched. The CDR3 runs 14 residues. Germline assignment: CDR1 SGDLS and CDR2 YYNGEE. The CDR3 here is CASSVGTGKNIQYF. The CDR3 coding sequence is TGTGCCAGCAGCGTAGGGACAGGGAAAAACATTCAGTACTTC.

This chain joins TRBV2 and TRBJ2-1; 8 bases align to TRBD1. Germline V lookup: CDR1 SNHLY, CDR2 FYNNEI. J lost 10 bases, V lost 8 bases, and 10 bases had no gene match. CDR3 length equals 13 residues. In nucleotides, the CDR3 is TGTGCCAGCGGTCGGACAGGGCTTCGGGAGCAGTTCTTC. This codes for CASGRTGLREQFF.

The chain joins TRBV5-1 to TRBJ2-7, with 12 bases lining up with TRBD2. The CDR3 covers 16 residues. The ends lost 0 bases at V and 6 bases at J; junction bases unmatched: 7. Germline V gene lookup returns CDR1 SGHRS and CDR2 YFSETQ. This chain's CDR3 is CASSLDLAGGLLEQYF. The CDR3 DNA reads as TGCGCCAGCAGCTTGGATCTAGCGGGGGGGCTCCTCGAGCAGTACTTC.

V and J are TRBV5-1 and TRBJ2-6, with 7 bases that match TRBD1. CDR3 length equals 17 residues. J was trimmed by 1 base and V by 0 bases; bases with no gene match: 4. Germline CDR1 is SGHRS and CDR2 is YFSETQ. CDR3 nucleotides: TGCGCCAGCAGCTTGGACAGGGGAGCTTCTGGGGCCAACGTCCTGACTTTC. The encoded protein is CASSLDRGASGANVLTF.

The chain recombines TRBV6-6 with TRBJ1-1, with 11 bases fitting TRBD1. With 6 bases clipped from V and 4 bases from J, the junction kept 4 bases outside the gene matches. CDR1 is MNHNY, CDR2 SVGAGI, per germline (reference sequence). The CDR3 contains 14 residues. Here the CDR3 reads CASRLGTGGTEAFF. Here the CDR3 DNA reads TGTGCCAGCAGACTCGGGACAGGGGGCACTGAAGCTTTCTTT.

This clone was seen more than once but under ten times. The chain recombines TRBV19 with TRBJ1-6; 7 nucleotides match TRBD1. V was pared by 4 bases and J by 8 bases, with 14 bases of the junction left unmatched. The CDR3 sequence is 17 residues long. Germline loops: CDR1 LNHDA, CDR2 SQIVND (reference sequence). Written as DNA, the CDR3 is TGTGCCAGTAGTAATTGGGACAGCAGGACCGAAGATTCACCCCTCCACTTT. Encoded protein: CASSNWDSRTEDSPLHF.

J is TRBJ2-3 and V is TRBV11-3, with D perhaps TRBD2 (5 bases). Trimming stripped 2 bases from V and 0 bases from J, with 6 bases between. Germline CDR1 is SGHNT and CDR2 is YENEEA. This CDR3 has 14 amino acids. CDR3 DNA sequence: TGTGCCAGCAGCTTAACGGGAAGCACAGATACGCAGTATTTT. Translated: CASSLTGSTDTQYF.

The CDR3 DNA reads as TGTGCCTGGATCCGGGACAGGGGTCGCGCTGGGGCCAACGTCCTGACTTTC. Encoded protein: CAWIRDRGRAGANVLTF. This rearrangement joins TRBV30 to TRBJ2-6; 10 bases align to TRBD1. V gave up 4 bases and J gave up 2 bases; unmatched junction bases: 8. The CDR3 covers 17 residues. In germline, CDR1 is GTSNPN, CDR2 SVGIG (reference sequence).

This chain uses TRBV19 with TRBJ2-7, with TRBD1 matching over 7 bases. J lost 0 bases, V lost 9 bases, and 5 bases had no gene match. Germline-derived CDR1 and CDR2 are LNHDA and SQIVND (reference sequence). This CDR3 has 13 residues. The CDR3 reads CASRDSPSYEQYF. The CDR3 DNA is TGTGCCAGCCGGGACAGTCCCTCCTACGAGCAGTACTTC.

The V and J genes are TRBV10-3 and TRBJ2-7; 8 bases fit TRBD1. The CDR3 covers 13 residues. Germline loops: CDR1 ENHRY, CDR2 SYGVKD. J was trimmed by 2 bases and V by 8 bases; bases with no gene match: 5. CDR3 nucleotides: TGTGCCATCGGGGGGACAGGTCCCTACGAGCAGTACTTC. Encoded protein: CAIGGTGPYEQYF.

The chain has TRBV5-1 and TRBJ2-1; 14 nucleotides match TRBD2. This CDR3 is 18 amino acids long. J lost 8 bases, V lost 0 bases, and 10 bases had no gene match. Germline-derived CDR1 and CDR2 are SGHRS and YFSETQ. The CDR3 nucleotides are TGCGCCAGCAGCTTGGCCGTAAGACTAGCGGGGGGGCAGGATGAGCAGTTCTTC. Its protein is CASSLAVRLAGGQDEQFF.

V gene TRBV11-2 combines with J gene TRBJ2-3, with 8 bases identical to TRBD2. Germline CDR1 is SGHAT and CDR2 is FQNNGV. The CDR3 length is 16 residues. Losses at the gene ends were 0 bases for V and 1 base for J; bases not matched to a gene: 3. CDR3 residues: CASSLDRAGGTDTQYF. As DNA, the CDR3 is TGTGCCAGCAGCTTAGATCGAGCGGGAGGCACAGATACGCAGTATTTT.

This clone was counted between two and nine times. This chain connects TRBV7-3 to TRBJ2-1; 8 bases fit TRBD1. Germline assignment: CDR1 SGHTA and CDR2 FQGTGA. The CDR3 sequence is 15 residues long. J gave up 0 bases and V 4 bases, and 2 bases lay outside the gene matches. This chain's CDR3 is CASSSGQGSYNEQFF. CDR3 coding DNA: TGTGCCAGCAGCTCAGGACAGGGCTCCTACAATGAGCAGTTCTTC.

This sequence joins TRBV2 and TRBJ2-2; a weak D match, TRBD1 (5 bases). This CDR3 is built from 12 residues. Germline V gene lookup returns CDR1 SNHLY and CDR2 FYNNEI. The germline V and J ends were trimmed by 6 bases and 9 bases, with 11 bases remaining between them. CDR3 DNA: TGTGCCAGCAGGCCACAGGATAGGGAGCTGTTTTTT. Protein product: CASRPQDRELFF.